The clone carrying this T cell receptor (beta chain) was seen only once. Its antigen is as yet unknown. Germline CDR1 and CDR2: SGHTS and YDEGEE. Trimming pared 0 bases from V and 5 bases from J, leaving 8 bases between. The CDR3 is 13 amino acids. This entry belongs to a study of cytomegalovirus exposure and HLA in healthy donors. Study results and caveats: Looking again later, the authors saw that most CMV-associated TCR beta chains seemed HLA-restricted.

The primer mix had 60 Vbeta and 13 Jbeta primers. The repertoire was sequenced with immunoSEQ multiplex PCR; TCRdb's copy has only in-frame clones and lacks some. This table holds over 100,000 clones, under 85% found once. This TCR was sampled from a male donor in good health and CMV-seropositive. The chain links TRBV5-8 to TRBJ1-1; no reliable D call. The sequenced material came from PBMCs. As DNA, the CDR3 is TGTGCCAGCAGCTTGGGGAGGAAAACTGAAGCTTTCTTT. Its protein is CASSLGRKTEAFF.